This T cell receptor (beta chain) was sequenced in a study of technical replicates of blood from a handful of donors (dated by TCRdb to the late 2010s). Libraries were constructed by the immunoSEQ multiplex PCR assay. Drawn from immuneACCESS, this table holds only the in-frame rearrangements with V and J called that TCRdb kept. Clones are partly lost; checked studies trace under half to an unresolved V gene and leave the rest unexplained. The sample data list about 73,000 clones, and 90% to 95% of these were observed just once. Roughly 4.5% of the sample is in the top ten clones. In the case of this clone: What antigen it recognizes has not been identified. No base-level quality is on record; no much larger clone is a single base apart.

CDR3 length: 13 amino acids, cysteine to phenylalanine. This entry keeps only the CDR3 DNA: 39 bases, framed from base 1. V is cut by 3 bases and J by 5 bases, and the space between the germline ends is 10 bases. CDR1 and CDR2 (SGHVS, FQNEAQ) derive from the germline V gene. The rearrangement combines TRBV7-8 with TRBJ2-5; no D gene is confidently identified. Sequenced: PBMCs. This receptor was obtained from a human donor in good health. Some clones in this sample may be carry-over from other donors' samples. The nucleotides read TGTGCCAGCAGCTTGGCCTTGAGGGAGACCCAGTACTTC. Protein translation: CASSLALRETQYF.